This T cell receptor beta chain was recorded in a study of Ad26.COV2.S vaccination and SARS-CoV-2 variants. Overall study: Donor was assigned to the Ad26.COV2.S arm of trial COV1001. Study-wide results and caveats: Substantial breadth was reported for post-vaccination spike-specific CD8+ and CD4+ T cells.

Trimming shortened V by 4 bases and J by 1 base, and 14 bases separated the two germline ends. Germline assignment: CDR1 MGHRA and CDR2 YSYEKL. This CDR3 region has 17 residues. On this clone itself: Its matching antigen is unknown.

Some clones are missing from TCRdb's copy, which holds only in-frame ones; the method was immunoSEQ multiplex PCR. The sample lists a few hundred thousand clones, around 87% occurring once. Noted treatment: over 15 received Ad26.COV2.S at low or high dose, single or two shots; about 5 received placebo; per-sample allocation not given. At day 63 after the first vaccine or placebo injection, samples were drawn. This receptor was taken from a person between 18 and 65 years old who received the Ad26.COV2.S COVID-19 vaccine or a placebo. The material was peripheral blood, obtained in a trial of Ad26.COV2.S vaccine versus placebo. This rearrangement joins TRBV4-1 to TRBJ1-6, with a weak D call TRBD1 (6 bases). Written as DNA, the CDR3 is TGCGCCAGCAGCCTCGATCAGGGGAAGTCCTATAATTCACCCCTCCACTTT. Translated, it gives CASSLDQGKSYNSPLHF.